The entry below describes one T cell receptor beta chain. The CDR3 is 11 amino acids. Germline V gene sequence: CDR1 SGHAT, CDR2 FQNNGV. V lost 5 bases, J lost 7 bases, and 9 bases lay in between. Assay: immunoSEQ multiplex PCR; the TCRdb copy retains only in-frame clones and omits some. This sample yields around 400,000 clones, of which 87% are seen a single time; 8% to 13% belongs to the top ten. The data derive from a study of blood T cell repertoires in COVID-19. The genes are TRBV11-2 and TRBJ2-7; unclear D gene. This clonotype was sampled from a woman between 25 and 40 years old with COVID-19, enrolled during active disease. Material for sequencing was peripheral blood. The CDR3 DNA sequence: TGTGCCAGCAGCACGCATAGAGAGCAGTACTTC. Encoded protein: CASSTHREQYF.